These T cell receptor beta chains were read from a single sample in a study of post-analysis software for immune sequencing data. Each CDR3 protein is one row after TCRdb ran MiXCR on the PCR reads. The repertoire holds fewer than 600,000 distinct CDR3 sequences, with around 40% as singletons. The sample was blood. These receptors were taken from a girl aged 5-17 years with multiple sclerosis. Each CDR3 is given with its conserved first and last residue. A D gene is named only where the DNA matches it firmly. Some rows have no size entry. The others give once, few or many, or a class for an expanded clone.

TRBV7-9	TRBJ2-5	.	.	CASSSSLSPIGGETQYF	TGTGCCAGCAGCTCCTCTTTGAGTCCTATTGGGGGAGAGACCCAGTACTTC
TRBV7-9	TRBJ2-3	many	.	CASSFDVGSSTDTQYF	TGTGCCAGCAGCTTTGATGTCGGGAGTTCGACAGATACGCAGTATTTT
TRBV7-2	TRBJ2-7	.	TRBD1	CASSTRQGPTYEQYF	TGTGCCAGCAGCACCCGACAGGGGCCGACCTACGAGCAGTACTTC
TRBV2	TRBJ2-2	many	TRBD1	CASSEDRGLWLNTGELFF	TGTGCCAGCAGTGAGGACAGGGGGCTTTGGTTAAACACCGGGGAGCTGTTTTTT
TRBV6-1	TRBJ2-5	once	.	CASSTTTPETQYF	TGTGCCAGCAGTACGACGACCCCAGAGACCCAGTACTTC
TRBV20-1	TRBJ2-3	few	.	CSARLPGRWGTDTQYF	TGCAGTGCTAGGCTCCCTGGACGATGGGGCACAGATACGCAGTATTTT
TRBV29-1	TRBJ2-7	.	TRBD2	CSVGEGWGEQYF	TGCAGCGTTGGGGAGGGATGGGGGGAGCAGTACTTC
TRBV20-1	TRBJ2-1	.	.	CSARDPRQALEQFF	TGCAGTGCTAGAGACCCGAGGCAGGCCCTTGAGCAGTTCTTC
TRBV20-1	TRBJ1-1	few	.	CSAARGTEAFF	TGCAGTGCTGCCAGGGGTACTGAAGCTTTCTTT
TRBV24-1	TRBJ2-3	.	TRBD2	CTTGQTRLAGGRTDTQYF	TGTACCACCGGACAAACTAGACTAGCGGGAGGGCGCACAGATACGCAGTATTTT
TRBV5-1	TRBJ2-6	many	.	CASSLDGANVLTF	TGCGCCAGCAGCTTGGATGGGGCCAACGTCCTGACTTTC
TRBV9	TRBJ2-5	.	TRBD2	CASGLAGGPRETQYF	TGTGCCAGCGGTCTAGCGGGAGGGCCGAGGGAGACCCAGTACTTC
TRBV7-2	TRBJ1-5	.	.	CASSLSLQPQHF	TGTGCCAGCAGCTTATCCCTTCAGCCCCAGCATTTT
TRBV5-1	TRBJ2-2	.	.	CASSLDGDTGELFF	TGCGCCAGCAGCTTGGACGGGGACACCGGGGAGCTGTTTTTT
TRBV12-3/TRBV12-4	TRBJ1-1	.	.	CASSRDIQAFF	TGTGCCAGCAGTCGGGACATTCAAGCTTTCTTT
TRBV20-1	TRBJ2-1	.	TRBD2	CSAGTSLFYNEQFF	TGCAGTGCCGGGACTAGCTTGTTCTACAATGAGCAGTTCTTC
TRBV18	TRBJ2-1	.	TRBD2	CVSSPKLAGDNEQFF	TGTGTCAGCTCACCTAAACTAGCGGGGGACAATGAGCAGTTCTTC
TRBV20-1	TRBJ2-7	few	TRBD1	CSAKKWTGGAYEQYF	TGCAGTGCTAAAAAGTGGACAGGGGGAGCCTACGAGCAGTACTTC
TRBV18	TRBJ1-1	.	TRBD1	CASAAGGWSFF	TGTGCCAGCGCGGCAGGGGGTTGGTCTTTCTTT
TRBV18	TRBJ2-3	.	.	CASSPPIGSDTQYF	TGTGCCAGCTCACCACCGATCGGGTCAGATACGCAGTATTTT
TRBV20-1	TRBJ2-5	.	TRBD2	CSARETSGGQETQYF	TGCAGTGCTAGGGAGACTAGCGGGGGCCAAGAGACCCAGTACTTC
TRBV7-2	TRBJ2-5	once	TRBD2	CASSFRLAGVQETQYF	TGTGCCAGCAGCTTCCGACTAGCGGGAGTACAAGAGACCCAGTACTTC
TRBV2	TRBJ2-1	.	TRBD2	CASILAGVKDEQFF	TGTGCCAGCATACTAGCGGGAGTGAAGGATGAGCAGTTCTTC
TRBV28	TRBJ1-6	.	.	CASNSPLHF	TGTGCCAGCAATTCACCCCTCCACTTT
TRBV5-1	TRBJ1-2	.	.	CASSFGQSFSYGYTF	TGCGCCAGCAGCTTCGGACAGTCCTTTTCCTATGGCTACACCTTC
TRBV7-7	TRBJ2-3	few	.	CASSPGYTDTQYF	TGTGCTAGCAGCCCCGGGTACACAGATACGCAGTATTTT
TRBV7-9	TRBJ2-5	few	TRBD2	CASSFLAGPQETQYF	TGTGCCAGCAGCTTTCTAGCGGGCCCCCAAGAGACCCAGTACTTC
TRBV5-1	TRBJ2-3	.	.	CASSLENPGTDTQYF	TGCGCCAGCAGCTTGGAGAATCCGGGCACAGATACGCAGTATTTT
TRBV7-9	TRBJ2-1	.	.	CASSSRVAEYNEQFF	TGTGCCAGCAGCTCGCGGGTAGCGGAATACAATGAGCAGTTCTTC
TRBV12-3/TRBV12-4	TRBJ1-1	.	TRBD1	CASSSTGGRTEAFF	TGTGCCAGCAGTTCCACAGGGGGACGGACTGAAGCTTTCTTT
TRBV5-1	TRBJ2-1	few	TRBD1	CASSMTGNEQFF	TGCGCCAGCAGCATGACAGGGAATGAGCAGTTCTTC
TRBV4-1	TRBJ2-1	.	.	CASSQRGRAGEQFF	TGCGCCAGCAGCCAAAGGGGGAGGGCCGGTGAGCAGTTCTTC
TRBV7-2	TRBJ1-2	.	.	CASSLALVSGEAYGYTF	TGTGCCAGCAGCTTAGCGCTCGTATCGGGGGAAGCCTATGGCTACACCTTC
TRBV5-1	TRBJ1-4	.	TRBD1	CASSPGLRDRDFVREKLFF	TGCGCCAGCAGCCCAGGACTCCGGGACAGGGACTTTGTGAGGGAAAAACTGTTTTTT
TRBV20-1	TRBJ2-6	few	.	CSARYLSGANVLTF	TGCAGTGCTAGATATCTCTCTGGGGCCAACGTCCTGACTTTC
TRBV5-1	TRBJ1-4	.	.	CASSDGAQGPHEKLFF	TGCGCCAGCAGCGATGGGGCACAGGGTCCCCATGAAAAACTGTTTTTT
TRBV12-3/TRBV12-4	TRBJ2-7	few	TRBD1	CASSQGQGGSYEQYF	TGTGCCAGCAGTCAAGGACAGGGGGGCTCCTACGAGCAGTACTTC
TRBV3-1	TRBJ2-7	.	.	CASSRTRSSYEQYF	TGTGCCAGCAGCCGGACAAGAAGCTCCTACGAGCAGTACTTC
TRBV6-5	TRBJ2-3	.	.	CASTRDTFSTDTQYF	TGTGCCAGCACCCGGGACACCTTTAGCACAGATACGCAGTATTTT
TRBV25-1	TRBJ2-3	.	.	CASESGGSTDTQYF	TGTGCCAGCGAGTCTGGGGGGAGCACAGATACGCAGTATTTT
TRBV29-1	TRBJ2-3	.	.	CSVAHESGDTQYF	TGCAGCGTTGCCCACGAGTCAGGGGATACGCAGTATTTT
TRBV20-1	TRBJ2-3	.	TRBD2	CSARSRTSGNTDTQYF	TGCAGTGCTAGATCCCGGACTAGCGGGAACACAGATACGCAGTATTTT
TRBV29-1	TRBJ2-1	few	.	CSVEDRGWGNEQFF	TGCAGCGTTGAAGACCGAGGATGGGGCAATGAGCAGTTCTTC